Reported below is one T cell receptor (beta chain). The antigen remains undetermined. These data belong to a study of CD8 T cells in Susac syndrome. Broader study findings: Regarding the TCR sequencing and HLA analysis, the study admitted that a relatively small number of individuals were involved.

Patients with Susac syndrome met diagnostic criteria that were recently defined for definite or probable disease. Negative magnetic isolation gave CD8+ and CD4+ cells; FACS enriched CD8+ TEMRA. This CDR3 has 14 residues. Germline trimming cut 5 bases from V and 6 bases from J; bases unmatched to any gene: 8. Germline values: CDR1 LNHNV, CDR2 YYDKDF (reference sequence). RNA totalling 0.5 to 1 ug underwent reverse transcription with random hexamers. TCRdb used MiXCR to reprocess the immunoSEQ multiplex PCR reads, holding one entry per CDR3 protein. Of 92,000 or so distinct CDR3 sequences detected, approximately 96% appear once; the ten largest clones hold approximately 0.62%.

This TCR was sampled from a human donor with Susac syndrome. The chain recombines TRBV15 with TRBJ1-1, with 8 bases identical to TRBD1. Sequencing was carried out using CD8+ T cells from PBMCs. The chain's CDR3 is CATSEDRDSAEAFF. CDR3 DNA: TGTGCCACCAGCGAGGACAGGGATTCGGCTGAAGCTTTCTTT.